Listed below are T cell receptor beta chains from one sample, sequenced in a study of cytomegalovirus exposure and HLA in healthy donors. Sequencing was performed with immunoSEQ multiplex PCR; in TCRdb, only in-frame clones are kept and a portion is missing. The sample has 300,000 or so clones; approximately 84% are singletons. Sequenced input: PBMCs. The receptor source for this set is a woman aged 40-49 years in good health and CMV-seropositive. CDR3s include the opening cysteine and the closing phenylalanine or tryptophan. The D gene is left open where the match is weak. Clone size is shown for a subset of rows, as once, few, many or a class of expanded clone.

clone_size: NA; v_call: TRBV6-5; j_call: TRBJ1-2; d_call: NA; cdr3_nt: TGTGCCAGCAGTTCCCCCAGTAAGGGCTACACCTTC; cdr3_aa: CASSSPSKGYTF
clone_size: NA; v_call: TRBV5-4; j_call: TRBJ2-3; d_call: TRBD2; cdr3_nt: TGTGCCAGCAGCCCCGGACTAGACACAGATACGCAGTATTTT; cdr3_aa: CASSPGLDTDTQYF
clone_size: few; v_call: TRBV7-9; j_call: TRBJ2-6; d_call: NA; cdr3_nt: TGTGCCAGCAGCTCGACAGTACACCTCTCTGGGGCCAACGTCCTGACTTTC; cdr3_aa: CASSSTVHLSGANVLTF
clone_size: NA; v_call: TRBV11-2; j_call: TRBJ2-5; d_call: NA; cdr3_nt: TGTGCCAGCAGCTTCCGGACTGGGGAGACCCAGTACTTC; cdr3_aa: CASSFRTGETQYF
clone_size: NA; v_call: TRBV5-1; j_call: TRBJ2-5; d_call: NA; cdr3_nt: TGCGCCAGCAGCTTGGAGGGAGCCGAAGAGACCCAGTACTTC; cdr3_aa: CASSLEGAEETQYF
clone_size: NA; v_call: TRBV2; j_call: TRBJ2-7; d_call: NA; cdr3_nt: TGTGCCAGCAGTGCCTACAGCCCGCTCTACGAGCAGTACTTC; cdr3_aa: CASSAYSPLYEQYF
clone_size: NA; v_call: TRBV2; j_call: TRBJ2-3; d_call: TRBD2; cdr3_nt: TGTGCCAGCAGTGACGCTAGCGGGAGTGGGGATACGCAGTATTTT; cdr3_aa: CASSDASGSGDTQYF
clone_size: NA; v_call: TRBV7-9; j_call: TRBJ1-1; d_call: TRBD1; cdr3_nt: TGTGCCGGCAGCATCCTTAGGACAGGCGGACCTGAAGCTTTCTTT; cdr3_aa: CAGSILRTGGPEAFF
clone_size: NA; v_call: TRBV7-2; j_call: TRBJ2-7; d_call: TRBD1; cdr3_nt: TGTGCCAGCAGCTGGACAGGGGAAGAGCAGTACTTC; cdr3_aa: CASSWTGEEQYF
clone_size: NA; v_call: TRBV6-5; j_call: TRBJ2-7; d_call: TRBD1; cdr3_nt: TGTGCCAGCAGTTATACAGGGGGATTTACCTACGAGCAGTACTTC; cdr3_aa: CASSYTGGFTYEQYF
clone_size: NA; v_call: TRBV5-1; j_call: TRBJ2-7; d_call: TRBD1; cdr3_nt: TGCGCCAGCAGCCGATCTGGGACAGATACCTACGAGCAGTACTTC; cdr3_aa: CASSRSGTDTYEQYF
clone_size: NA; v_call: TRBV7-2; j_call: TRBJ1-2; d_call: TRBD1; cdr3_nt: TGTGCCAGCAGCTTAGGGGACAGTAACTATGGCTACACCTTC; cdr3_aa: CASSLGDSNYGYTF
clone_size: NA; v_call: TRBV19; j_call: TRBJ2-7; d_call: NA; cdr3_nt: TGTGCCAGTAGTATAGTCCCAGGGGTCGCCTACGAGCAGTACTTC; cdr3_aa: CASSIVPGVAYEQYF
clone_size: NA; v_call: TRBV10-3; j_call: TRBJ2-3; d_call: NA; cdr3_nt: TGTGCCATCAGTCTCATCGGTCCAGATACGCAGTATTTT; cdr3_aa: CAISLIGPDTQYF
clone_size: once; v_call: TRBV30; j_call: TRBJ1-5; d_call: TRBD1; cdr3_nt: TGTGCCTGGAGTCCCGGACAGGGGTGGCAGCCCCAGCATTTT; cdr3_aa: CAWSPGQGWQPQHF
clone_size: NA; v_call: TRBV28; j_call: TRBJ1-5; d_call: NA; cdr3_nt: TGTGCCAGCCTGTCCCTACCCCGCAATCAGCCCCAGCATTTT; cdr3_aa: CASLSLPRNQPQHF
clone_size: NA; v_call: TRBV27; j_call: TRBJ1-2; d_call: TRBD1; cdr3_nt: TGTGCCAGCAGAGAACAGGGGGGGTTCTATGGCTACACCTTC; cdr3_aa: CASREQGGFYGYTF
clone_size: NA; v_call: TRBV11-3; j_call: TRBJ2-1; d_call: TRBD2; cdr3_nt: TGTGCCAGCAGCCCCCGCCGGGAGGGCTCCTACAATGAGCAGTTCTTC; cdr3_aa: CASSPRREGSYNEQFF
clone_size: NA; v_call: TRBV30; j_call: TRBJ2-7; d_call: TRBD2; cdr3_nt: TGTGCCTGGAGTGTAGGTCCCAGCGGGAGGCCCTACGAGCAGTACTTC; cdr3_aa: CAWSVGPSGRPYEQYF
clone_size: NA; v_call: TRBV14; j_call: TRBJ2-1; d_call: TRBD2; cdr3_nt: TGTGCCAGCAGCCGCATTAGCGGGAGCTCCTACAATGAGCAGTTCTTC; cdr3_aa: CASSRISGSSYNEQFF
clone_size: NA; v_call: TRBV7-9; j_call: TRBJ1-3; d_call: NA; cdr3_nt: TGTGCCAGCAGCTTAGAGACATCTGGAAACACCATATATTTT; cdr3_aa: CASSLETSGNTIYF
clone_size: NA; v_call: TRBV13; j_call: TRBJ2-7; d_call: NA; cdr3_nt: TGTGCCAGCAGCTTTGCTAGAGACTACGAGCAGTACTTC; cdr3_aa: CASSFARDYEQYF
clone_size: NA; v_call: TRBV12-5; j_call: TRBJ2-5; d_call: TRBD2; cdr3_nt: TGTGCTAGTGGTTTTATTATTTCCCCCGCGCTAGCGGGGAGAATCCAAGAGACCCAGTACTTC; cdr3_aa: CASGFIISPALAGRIQETQYF
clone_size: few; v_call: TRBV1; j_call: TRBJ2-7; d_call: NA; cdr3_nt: TGCACCAGCAGTCCCCCCGGGGGGTGGGAGTTCCCCTACGAGCAGTACTTC; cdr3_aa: CTSSPPGGWEFPYEQYF
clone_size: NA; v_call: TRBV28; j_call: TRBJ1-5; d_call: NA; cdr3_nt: TGTGCCAGCACCCAGGGAGGGGGAGGTAAGGGCCAGCCCCAGCATTTT; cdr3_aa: CASTQGGGGKGQPQHF
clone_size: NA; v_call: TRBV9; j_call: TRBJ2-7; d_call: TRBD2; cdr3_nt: TGTGCCAGCAGCGCTCTAGCGGGAATGGATGGCGAGCAGTACTTC; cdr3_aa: CASSALAGMDGEQYF
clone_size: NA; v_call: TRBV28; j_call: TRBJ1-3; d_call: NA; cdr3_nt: TGTGCCAGCAGTTTGGCCGGGGGGCGACTCGTCTCTGGAAACACCATATATTTT; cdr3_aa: CASSLAGGRLVSGNTIYF
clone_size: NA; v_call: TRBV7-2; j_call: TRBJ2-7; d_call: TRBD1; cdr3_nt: TGTGCCAGCAGTTTGAACAGGGGAACCTACGAGCAGTACTTC; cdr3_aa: CASSLNRGTYEQYF
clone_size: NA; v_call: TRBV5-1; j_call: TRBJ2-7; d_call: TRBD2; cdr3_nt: TGCGCCAGCAGCGCGTCTAGCGGGGGGTCCTACGAGCAGTACTTC; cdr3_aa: CASSASSGGSYEQYF
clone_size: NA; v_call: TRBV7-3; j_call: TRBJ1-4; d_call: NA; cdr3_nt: TGTGCCAGCAGCGGTGGACAGATGAATGAAAAACTGTTTTTT; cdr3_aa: CASSGGQMNEKLFF
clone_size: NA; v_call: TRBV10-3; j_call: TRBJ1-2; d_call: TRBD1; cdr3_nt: TGTGCCATCAACCCGGGACAGGGGAGCGGCTACACCTTC; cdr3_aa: CAINPGQGSGYTF
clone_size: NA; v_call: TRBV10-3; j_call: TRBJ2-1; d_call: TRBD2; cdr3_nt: TGTGCCATCAGCGCGGGACTAGAGTACAATGAGCAGTTCTTC; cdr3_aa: CAISAGLEYNEQFF
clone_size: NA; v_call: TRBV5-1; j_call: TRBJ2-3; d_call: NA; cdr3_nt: TGCGCCAGCAGCCCTCGGGGGGCGACCCAAGATACGCAGTATTTT; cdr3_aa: CASSPRGATQDTQYF
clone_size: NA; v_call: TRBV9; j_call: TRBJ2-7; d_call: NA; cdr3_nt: TGTGCCAGCAGCGTAGGGCAGGGGGGTGCGACGCAGTACTTC; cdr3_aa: CASSVGQGGATQYF
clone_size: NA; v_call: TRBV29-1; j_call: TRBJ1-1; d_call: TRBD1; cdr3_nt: TGCAGCGTTCTCCGGGACAGGGGGGAAAACACTGAAGCTTTCTTT; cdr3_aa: CSVLRDRGENTEAFF
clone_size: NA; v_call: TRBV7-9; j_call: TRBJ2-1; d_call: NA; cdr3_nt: TGTGCCAGCAGCTTCAGTTTGGATGAGCAGTTCTTC; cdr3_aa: CASSFSLDEQFF
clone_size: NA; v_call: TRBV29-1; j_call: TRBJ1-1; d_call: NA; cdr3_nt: TGCAGCGTTGGGGGACTCAGGAACACTGAAGCTTTCTTT; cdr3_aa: CSVGGLRNTEAFF
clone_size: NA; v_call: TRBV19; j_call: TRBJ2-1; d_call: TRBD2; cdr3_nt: TGTGCCAGTAGCTGGCCAAGCGGGAGAGGCAATGAGCAGTTCTTC; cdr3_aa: CASSWPSGRGNEQFF
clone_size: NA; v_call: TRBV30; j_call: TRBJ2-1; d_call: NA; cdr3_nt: TGTGCCTGGGCGAACAATGAGCAGTTCTTC; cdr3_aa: CAWANNEQFF
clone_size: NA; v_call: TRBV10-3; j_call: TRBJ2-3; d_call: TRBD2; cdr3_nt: TGTGCCATCAGTGAGTCGACCACTAGCGGACGCACAGATACGCAGTATTTT; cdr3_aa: CAISESTTSGRTDTQYF
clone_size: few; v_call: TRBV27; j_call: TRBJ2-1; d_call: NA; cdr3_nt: TGTGCCAGCAGCTCAGGGGGGTCCTACAATGAGCAGTTCTTC; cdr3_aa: CASSSGGSYNEQFF
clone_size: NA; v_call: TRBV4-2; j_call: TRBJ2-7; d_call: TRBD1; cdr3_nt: TGTGCCAGCAGCCATCGAACAGGGGTGCTGGACGAGCAGTACTTC; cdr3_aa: CASSHRTGVLDEQYF